The rows below give T cell receptor beta chains drawn from one sample of a study of cytomegalovirus exposure and HLA in healthy donors. Method: immunoSEQ multiplex PCR; TCRdb's copy keeps in-frame clones and lacks some. The sample's table shows about 210,000 clones. Sample: PBMCs. The receptors were sampled from a woman aged 30 to 39 in good health and CMV-seropositive. Each CDR3 is given with its conserved first and last residue. A D gene is named only where the DNA matches it firmly.

TRBJ1-1 TRBV30 NA TGTGCCTGGAGTGTACGGACAAGAGCTTTCTTT CAWSVRTRAFF
TRBJ2-7 TRBV2 NA TGTGCCAGCAGTGTAGGAGGAACCCACTCCTGCGAGCAGTACTTC CASSVGGTHSCEQYF
TRBJ1-3 TRBV7-9 NA TGTGCCAGCAGCCTCCTCGGGGGAACTTCAAGCTCTGGAAACACCATATATTTT CASSLLGGTSSSGNTIYF
TRBJ1-1 TRBV28 NA TGTGCCAGCAGTTCCACTGGGGCGGTCGGTGAAGCTTTCTTT CASSSTGAVGEAFF
TRBJ2-1 TRBV7-6 NA TGTGCCAGCAGCGCGTTCCCTTTGATTGAGCAGTTCTTC CASSAFPLIEQFF
TRBJ2-7 TRBV5-1 NA TGCGCCAGCAGCCAACCTCCCGGTTACGAGCAGTACTTC CASSQPPGYEQYF
TRBJ2-2 TRBV27 NA TGTGCCAGCAGTTTAGTGGGGGGTAACACCGGGGAGCTGTTTTTT CASSLVGGNTGELFF
TRBJ2-7 TRBV4-2 TRBD2 TGTGCCAGCAGCCAAGATATCGCCAGCGGGGTAGAAAAATACGAGCAGTACTTC CASSQDIASGVEKYEQYF
TRBJ1-1 TRBV5-1 TRBD1 TGCGCCAGCAGTTCGGGGGACAGTATGAACACTGAAGCTTTCTTT CASSSGDSMNTEAFF
TRBJ1-5 TRBV28 NA TGTGCCAGCAGTTTCAGCGATTATAGCAATCAGCCCCAGCATTTT CASSFSDYSNQPQHF
TRBJ2-3 TRBV6-5 NA TGTGCCAGCAGTTACTCGAGACTGGGTACGCAGTATTTT CASSYSRLGTQYF
TRBJ1-5 TRBV7-6 NA TGTGCCAGCAGCTTAGCCGAGGGCGAAGGCGATCAGCCCCAGCATTTT CASSLAEGEGDQPQHF
TRBJ1-1 TRBV11-2 NA TGTGCCAGCAGCCCGCGATTGAACACTGAAGCTTTCTTT CASSPRLNTEAFF
TRBJ2-7 TRBV5-1 TRBD2 TGCGCCAGCAGTTTGACTAGCGGTAGCTCCTACGAGCAGTACTTC CASSLTSGSSYEQYF
TRBJ2-3 TRBV30 NA TGTGCCTGGACTCCTAAAGGCACAGATACGCAGTATTTT CAWTPKGTDTQYF
TRBJ2-3 TRBV6-1 TRBD2 TGTGCCAGCAGTGATGCGCGGACAGTTGAGCGGGGGTACACAGATACGCAGTATTTT CASSDARTVERGYTDTQYF
TRBJ2-7 TRBV6-5 NA TGTGCCAGCAGTTACCCAGGACATCTCGACGAGCAGTACTTC CASSYPGHLDEQYF
TRBJ1-3 TRBV6-5 NA TGTGCCAGCAGTTACTCCCAGGGGTGGTCTGGAAACACCATATATTTT CASSYSQGWSGNTIYF
TRBJ1-2 TRBV11-2 TRBD1 TGTGCCAGCAGCTTAGTAACTACAGGGGGACATGGCTACACCTTC CASSLVTTGGHGYTF
TRBJ1-2 TRBV20-1 NA TGCAGTGCTAGACTAGGAGGCTACACCTTC CSARLGGYTF
TRBJ2-3 TRBV13 TRBD1 TGTGCCAGCAGCTCGAGGGGGGGGACAGGGGGCGCATTTACAGATACGCAGTATTTT CASSSRGGTGGAFTDTQYF
TRBJ2-7 TRBV2 NA TGTGCCAGCAGTCCTACTGGTCCCTACGAGCAGTACTTC CASSPTGPYEQYF
TRBJ2-5 TRBV5-1 NA TGCGCCAGCAGCTTGGTGAACGGTAGGAGCTTAGAGACCCAGTACTTC CASSLVNGRSLETQYF
TRBJ1-1 TRBV7-9 NA TGTGCCAGCAGCTTATGGGGAGGGGTAGCTTTCTTT CASSLWGGVAFF
TRBJ2-1 TRBV5-1 TRBD2 TGCGCCAGCAGCTGGGGTCTAGCGGGGGGACATTCCTACAATGAGCAGTTCTTC CASSWGLAGGHSYNEQFF
TRBJ1-1 TRBV11-2 NA TGTGCCAGCAGCTTAGTTAGAGGGGAGGTTTTGAACACTGAAGCTTTCTTT CASSLVRGEVLNTEAFF
TRBJ2-6 TRBV10-3 TRBD1 TGTGCCATCCGGACAGGTGGGGCCAACGTCCTGACTTTC CAIRTGGANVLTF
TRBJ1-4 TRBV28 NA TGTGCCAGCAGTTCCCCCGGCGACGGGCGGGGTGAAAAACTGTTTTTT CASSSPGDGRGEKLFF
TRBJ2-7 TRBV11-2 NA TGTGCCAGCAGCTTATCCCCGACACCCCCCTCCTACGAGCAGTACTTC CASSLSPTPPSYEQYF
TRBJ1-1 TRBV29-1 NA TGCAGCGTTGAAGGGCAGATGGACACTGAAGCTTTCTTT CSVEGQMDTEAFF
TRBJ2-1 TRBV4-1 NA TGCGCCAGCAGCCAAGATAAATACAATGAGCAGTTCTTC CASSQDKYNEQFF
TRBJ1-2 TRBV28 TRBD1 TGTGCCAGCAGTTCCGGGACAGGTCTTTCGGACACCTTC CASSSGTGLSDTF
TRBJ1-1 TRBV6-1 TRBD1 TGTGCCAGCAGTGAATCTCACAGGGGGGTGAACACTGAAGCTTTCTTT CASSESHRGVNTEAFF
TRBJ2-6 TRBV15 NA TGTGCCACCAGCCGGGGTGCTGGGGCCAACGTCCTGACTTTC CATSRGAGANVLTF
TRBJ1-3 TRBV10-3 TRBD1 TGTGCCATCACCCCGGGACAGGGGGAGAACACCATATATTTT CAITPGQGENTIYF
TRBJ1-6 TRBV2 NA TGTGCCAGCAGGACAAGGAATTCACCCCTCCACTTT CASRTRNSPLHF
TRBJ2-7 TRBV7-2 NA TGTGCCAGCAGTTATAGACCAGGATCGTACGAGCAGTACTTC CASSYRPGSYEQYF
TRBJ2-7 TRBV7-2 NA TGTGCCGGCAGCCTAGCGATCAACACCTACGAGCAGTACTTC CAGSLAINTYEQYF
TRBJ2-4 TRBV14 NA TGTGCCAGCAGCCAAGGCAGGGCTCTAGCCAAAAACATTCAGTACTTC CASSQGRALAKNIQYF
TRBJ1-5 TRBV6-4 NA TGTGCCAGCAGCGAGGACGGCGGGGGGCTTGATCAGCCCCAGCATTTT CASSEDGGGLDQPQHF
TRBJ2-7 TRBV7-2 TRBD1 TGTGCCAGCAGCTTTGGGACAGGCTTCTACGAGCAGTACTTC CASSFGTGFYEQYF
TRBJ1-1 TRBV29-1 NA TGCAGCGTTGATATGAACACTGAAGCTTTCTTT CSVDMNTEAFF
TRBJ1-1 TRBV6-5 NA TGTGCCAGCCGCTCTATCACTGAAGCTTTCTTT CASRSITEAFF
TRBJ2-7 TRBV15 TRBD2 TGTGCCACCAGCAGAACTACTAGCGGGAGGGGGTACGAGCAGTACTTC CATSRTTSGRGYEQYF
TRBJ2-7 TRBV6-5 TRBD1 TGTGCCAGCAGTTACTCCCGACAGGGAACCTACGAGCAGTACTTC CASSYSRQGTYEQYF
TRBJ1-4 TRBV18 TRBD1 TGTGCCAGCTCCCAACAACAGGGGGCGGCGGAAAAACTGTTTTTT CASSQQQGAAEKLFF
TRBJ2-6 TRBV28 NA TGTGCCAGCAGCCCCGGCGAGGGAAAGGCTGGGGCCAACGTCCTGACTTTC CASSPGEGKAGANVLTF
TRBJ2-4 TRBV7-9 TRBD2 TGTGCCAGCGGCCGGACTAGCGGGGGGGCCGACATTCAGTACTTC CASGRTSGGADIQYF
TRBJ1-4 TRBV9 NA TGTGCCAGCAGCGTAGGGCTTGCAACTAATGAAAAACTGTTTTTT CASSVGLATNEKLFF
TRBJ1-6 TRBV2 NA TGTGCCAGCAAATCCCAGGTAATGATTAGAGAGAATTCACCCCTCCACTTT CASKSQVMIRENSPLHF
TRBJ2-2 TRBV18 NA TGTGCCAGCTCACCACCGCGGACAGAGACCGGGGAGCTGTTTTTT CASSPPRTETGELFF